Following are 21 T cell receptor beta chains from one sample sequenced in a study of OX40 agonist ivuxolimab in advanced cancers. Sequencing was performed with immunoSEQ multiplex PCR; in TCRdb, only in-frame clones are kept and a portion is missing. The sample records around 40,000 clones, 65% to 90% being singletons. This material consisted of CD4+ or CD8+ T cells sorted from blood, taken in a trial of the OX40 agonist ivuxolimab. The origin of the receptors is an adult with an advanced solid tumor such as melanoma, head and neck, liver or kidney cancer.

The chain has TRBV5-1 and TRBJ2-1, with a possible D match to TRBD1 (6 bases). Trimming took 4 bases from V and 0 from J, leaving 11 bases between them. Germline V CDR1 and CDR2: SGHRS, YFSETQ. There are 15 residues in the CDR3. DNA of the CDR3: TGCGCCAGCAGCCAGGGACAAAGCTCCTACAATGAGCAGTTCTTC. As protein: CASSQGQSSYNEQFF.

The rearrangement joins TRBV6-6 to TRBJ2-2; D tentatively reads TRBD1 or TRBD2 (6 bases each). Trimming stripped 1 base from V and 6 bases from J, with 12 bases between. This CDR3 comprises 15 residues. Germline V gives CDR1 MNHNY, CDR2 SVGAGI (reference sequence). The CDR3 region has the DNA TGTGCCAGCAGTTACTGGGGGGCGCAGGCCGGGGAGCTGTTTTTT. It codes for CASSYWGAQAGELFF.

The chain couples TRBV28 to TRBJ1-5, with TRBD1 matching 11 bases. Germline V gives CDR1 MDHEN, CDR2 SYDVKM. V lost 2 bases to trimming and J lost 7 bases; unmatched junction nucleotides: 4. The CDR3 length is 15 residues. The CDR3 nucleotides read TGTGCCAGCAGTTTAACGGGACAGGGGGGGCAGCCCCAGCATTTT. It translates to CASSLTGQGGQPQHF.

The chain carries TRBV7-9 and TRBJ1-2, with D perhaps TRBD1 (6 bases). With 8 bases removed from V and 2 bases from J, the gap between germline ends came to 15 bases. Germline loops: CDR1 SEHNR, CDR2 FQNEAQ (reference sequence). CDR3 length: 14 residues. CDR3 sequence reads: CASVQGPQNYGYTF. Written as DNA, the CDR3 is TGTGCCAGCGTTCAGGGGCCCCAAAACTATGGCTACACCTTC.

The chain joins TRBV5-4 to TRBJ1-1, with a weak D call TRBD1 (6 bases). Germline V gives CDR1 SGHNT, CDR2 YYREEE (reference sequence). V gave up 2 bases and J gave up 2 bases, with 10 bases separating them. The CDR3 totals 14 residues. CDR3 bases: TGTGCCAGCAGCTTTAGGGGGGGAAACACTGAAGCTTTCTTT. Its protein is CASSFRGGNTEAFF.

J is TRBJ2-7 and V is TRBV10-3; no clear D. This CDR3 has 12 amino acids. V dropped 2 bases and J dropped 7 bases, with 9 bases sitting between them. Germline CDR1 and CDR2: ENHRY and SYGVKD. CDR3 coding DNA: TGTGCCATCAGTGAGCCAACCGGGGAGCAGTACTTC. This encodes CAISEPTGEQYF.

V is TRBV4-1 and J is TRBJ1-1, with 7 bases lining up with TRBD1. The trim removed 2 bases at V and 8 bases at J, leaving 5 bases unmatched. The CDR3 contains 13 residues. Germline assignment: CDR1 MGHRA and CDR2 YSYEKL. The CDR3 is CASSQPRTGEAFF. CDR3 sequence (DNA): TGCGCCAGCAGCCAACCCAGGACAGGAGAAGCTTTCTTT.

The V gene is TRBV7-3, the J gene TRBJ2-4; a possible D gene is TRBD2 (5 bases). The germline CDR1 and CDR2 sequences are SGHTA and FQGTGA. Trimming removed 2 bases from V and 2 bases from J, with 10 bases in between. The length of the CDR3 is 15 residues. CDR3 DNA sequence: TGTGCCAGCAGCTTAGACGGGAATTCCAAAAACATTCAGTACTTC. Amino acids: CASSLDGNSKNIQYF.

The J gene is TRBJ2-1, the V gene TRBV27; D uncertain. This CDR3 has 14 residues. In germline, CDR1 is MNHEY, CDR2 SMNVEV (reference sequence). V was shortened by 3 bases and J by 1 base, with 7 bases between the two germline ends. CDR3: CASSLYSSYNEQFF. The DNA of the CDR3 is TGTGCCAGCAGTTTGTACAGTTCCTACAATGAGCAGTTCTTC.

The chain employs TRBV12-2 and TRBJ2-7; the table's D call of TRBD2 was not tested on the DNA. TRBV12-2 is noted as a pseudogene. This CDR3 region has 14 residues. CDR3: CASRFCDSAYEQYF. In DNA, the CDR3 is TGTGCAAGTCGCTTCTGCGACTCAGCCTACGAGCAGTACTTC.

The rearrangement joins TRBV5-4 to TRBJ2-7; no reliable D call. Trimming cost V 0 bases and J 3 bases, with 10 bases left between them. The V gene's germline CDR1 is SGHNT and CDR2 YYREEE (reference sequence). The CDR3 loop spans 14 amino acids. The CDR3 is CASSLEGEYYEQYF. The CDR3 nucleotides read TGTGCCAGCAGCTTGGAAGGAGAGTACTACGAGCAGTACTTC.

This clone was counted a few times. The gene calls are TRBV6-5 and TRBJ2-3; D remains unclear. CDR1 is MNHEY, CDR2 SVGAGI, per germline. The V gene lost 2 bases and the J gene lost 9 bases, with 21 bases spanning the gap. The CDR3 sequence is 16 residues long. CDR3 in amino acids: CASSYGIPGVERTQYF. The CDR3 coding sequence is TGTGCCAGCAGTTACGGTATACCGGGTGTGGAGAGGACGCAGTATTTT.

The V and J genes are TRBV9 and TRBJ2-6, with a possible D match to TRBD2 (5 bases). Germline CDR1 reads SGDLS; CDR2 reads YYNGEE. This CDR3 region has 18 residues. Trimming took off 4 bases at V and 2 bases at J, with 19 bases between the two ends. DNA for the CDR3: TGTGCCAGCAGCCTCCATTCCGGGATAGTTGCTGGGGCCAACGTCCTGACTTTC. Protein product: CASSLHSGIVAGANVLTF. The variable domain in full, completed from reference TRBV9 and TRBJ2-6, reads DSGVTQTPKHLITATGQRVTLRCSPRSGDLSVYWYQQSLDQGLQFLIQYYNGEERAKGNILERFSAQQFPDLHSELNLSSLELGDSALYFCASSLHSGIVAGANVLTFGAGSRLTVL.

In its sample, this clone was seen a few times. The J gene is TRBJ1-4, the V gene TRBV7-8, with unresolved D. Trimming cost V 2 bases and J 3 bases, with 7 bases left between them. This CDR3 has 14 amino acids. Germline loops: CDR1 SGHVS, CDR2 FQNEAQ. The DNA of the CDR3 is TGTGCCAGCAGCTTACGGCCCCCTAATGAAAAACTGTTTTTT. Protein sequence: CASSLRPPNEKLFF.

The chain couples TRBV7-2 to TRBJ2-2, with D perhaps assigned TRBD1 or TRBD2 (7 bases each). CDR3 length: 16 amino acids. Germline CDR1 is SGHTA and CDR2 is FQGNSA. The V end lost 2 bases, the J end lost 5 bases, and 15 bases lay between the germline ends. CDR3 DNA sequence: TGTGCCAGCAGCTTACCCTCAGGGGGGGGTACCGGGGAGCTGTTTTTT. It is translated as CASSLPSGGGTGELFF.

The chain employs TRBV9 and TRBJ1-1; D uncertain. CDR1 is SGDLS, CDR2 YYNGEE, per germline. V was shortened by 1 base and J by 1 base, with 5 bases between the two germline ends. The CDR3 loop spans 13 amino acids. Written as DNA, the CDR3 is TGTGCCAGCAGCGTAAGAGGGAACACTGAAGCTTTCTTT. The encoded protein is CASSVRGNTEAFF. Combining the CDR3 with reference TRBV9 and TRBJ1-1 gives the whole variable domain DSGVTQTPKHLITATGQRVTLRCSPRSGDLSVYWYQQSLDQGLQFLIQYYNGEERAKGNILERFSAQQFPDLHSELNLSSLELGDSALYFCASSVRGNTEAFFGQGTRLTVV.

The chain links TRBV5-4 to TRBJ2-1; TRBD2 matches 11 bases. The CDR3 is made up of 14 amino acids. V was pared by 4 bases and J by 10 bases, with 7 bases of the junction left unmatched. In germline, CDR1 is SGHNT, CDR2 YYREEE (reference sequence). The CDR3, as DNA: TGTGCCAGCAGCCCGGGACTAGCGGCCGGGGAGCAGTTCTTC. Encoded protein: CASSPGLAAGEQFF. The variable domain in full, completed from reference TRBV5-4 and TRBJ2-1, reads ETGVTQSPTHLIKTRGQQVTLRCSSQSGHNTVSWYQQALGQGPQFIFQYYREEENGRGNFPPRFSGLQFPNYSSELNVNALELDDSALYLCASSPGLAAGEQFFGPGTRLTVL.

The gene calls are TRBV9 and TRBJ1-5; D unclear. V was clipped by 0 bases and J by 0 bases, with 13 bases between them. Per the germline V gene, CDR1 is SGDLS and CDR2 is YYNGEE. CDR3 length: 17 amino acids. For the CDR3, the DNA is TGTGCCAGCAGCGTAGTGGGTAGGCCTTATAGCAATCAGCCCCAGCATTTT. Residues: CASSVVGRPYSNQPQHF.

In its sample, this clone was seen a few times. The chain carries TRBV19 and TRBJ2-1; D possibly matches TRBD1 or TRBD2 (5 bases each). Germline V gene lookup returns CDR1 LNHDA and CDR2 SQIVND (reference sequence). This CDR3 has 17 residues. V lost 6 bases and J 3 bases, leaving 21 bases between the germline ends. CDR3 in DNA: TGTGCCAGTAGACCTACAGTAGGGGACGACTTCTACAATGAGCAGTTCTTC. Translation gives CASRPTVGDDFYNEQFF.

This clone was seen more than once but under ten times. CDR3: CASSFGGGGYEQYF. The CDR3 bases are TGTGCCAGCAGTTTCGGAGGGGGGGGGTACGAGCAGTACTTC. The chain has TRBV27 and TRBJ2-7; D might be TRBD2 (7 bases). Germline lookup yields CDR1 MNHEY and CDR2 SMNVEV (reference sequence). Trimming removed 3 bases at V and 4 bases at J, with 13 bases between. This CDR3 is 14 amino acids long.

The V gene is TRBV7-6, the J gene TRBJ2-1, with D perhaps TRBD2 (6 bases). Trimming cost V 1 base and J 3 bases, with 16 bases left between them. Germline CDR1 and CDR2: SGHVS and FNYEAQ. The CDR3 is 17 amino acids. The CDR3 here is CASSLGLVEGLYNEQFF. The DNA for the CDR3 is TGTGCCAGCAGCTTAGGACTTGTGGAGGGCCTCTACAATGAGCAGTTCTTC.